This T cell receptor beta chain was sequenced during a study of TIL therapy for anti-PD-1-resistant metastatic lung cancer. Looking at the study overall: Tumors were harvested before any PD-1/PD-L1 blockade. Regarding the study as a whole: Treatment-naive, never-smoker and oncogene-addicted patients were overrepresented in this highly selected cohort.

This was the immunoSEQ v3 assay. Sequencing depth was around 1.9 million read pairs for survey level, roughly 4.5-6.5 million for deep. The data were produced by immunoSEQ multiplex PCR, yet TCRdb's version contains in-frame clones alone and is incomplete. The sample contains about 52,000 clones, around 80% of which appear only once. In regard to this clone: Its antigen is not identified.

The germline gives CDR1 SGHTA, CDR2 FQGNSA. The CDR3 sequence is 14 residues long. V was pared by 3 bases and J by 5 bases, with 13 bases between. Noted time point: pre-treatment sample, taken before nivolumab and TIL therapy. The material sequenced was blood, taken at baseline. The source is a woman aged 25-80 years with non-small cell lung cancer. The rearrangement links TRBV7-2 to TRBJ1-1; D call uncertain. The CDR3: CASSLGQGWTEAFF. CDR3 sequence (DNA): TGTGCCAGCAGCTTGGGTCAAGGGTGGACTGAAGCTTTCTTT.